This entry lists 32 T cell receptor beta chains sequenced from one sample in a study of identifying expanded T cells in peripheral blood (dated 2019 in TCRdb). Libraries were built with the immunoSEQ multiplex PCR assay. Sourced from immuneACCESS, this table was stored by TCRdb with only in-frame sequences that have V and J called. A share of the clones is absent; for the studies checked, an unresolved V gene accounts for under half, and the remainder has no known explanation. The sample includes approximately 91,000 clones, with about nine tenths observed a single time. The top ten constitute about 4% of the sample. The sample was blood. The source of these receptors is a person aged 18-70 years in good health.

This clone was observed once. This chain connects TRBV7-7 to TRBJ2-7; TRBD1 is a possible D gene (5 bases). V was clipped by 5 bases and J by 6 bases, with 17 bases between them. This CDR3 region has 14 residues. CDR1 and CDR2 from the germline V gene are SSHAT and FNYEAQ (reference sequence). DNA of the CDR3: TGTGCCAGCAGCCCCCGCTGGGGCGGCAGCGAGCAGTACTTC. Its protein product is CASSPRWGGSEQYF.

The chain uses TRBV19 and TRBJ1-5; a possible D gene is TRBD1 (5 bases). Germline lookup yields CDR1 LNHDA and CDR2 SQIVND (reference sequence). With 6 bases removed from V and 11 bases from J, the gap between germline ends came to 23 bases. This CDR3 is built from 15 residues. The CDR3 loop is CASRIDTGPRGTQHF. The DNA for the CDR3 is TGTGCCAGTAGGATTGATACTGGCCCTAGGGGAACCCAGCATTTT.

This chain connects TRBV9 to TRBJ1-2, with 8 bases lining up with TRBD1. Per the germline V gene, CDR1 is SGDLS and CDR2 is YYNGEE. CDR3 length equals 14 residues. V lost 3 bases to trimming and J lost 7 bases; unmatched junction nucleotides: 8. The DNA of the CDR3 is TGTGCCAGCAGCGCGGACAGGGACTGGAGTGGCTACACCTTC. Encoded protein: CASSADRDWSGYTF.

The chain joins TRBV6-1 to TRBJ1-2; 9 bases line up with TRBD1. From germline, CDR1 is MNHNS and CDR2 SASEGT. There are 19 residues in the CDR3. V dropped 1 base and J dropped 4; count of bases not matched to a gene: 16. CDR3 loop: CASSEDTSWGTGSSYGYTF. CDR3 DNA sequence: TGTGCCAGCAGTGAAGATACTTCTTGGGGGACAGGGTCGAGCTATGGCTACACCTTC.

In this sample, this clone turned up once. V and J are TRBV5-5 and TRBJ1-6; D is undetermined. Per germline, CDR1 SGHKS and CDR2 YYEKEE (reference sequence). V lost 0 bases and J lost 12, with 10 bases in between. This CDR3 has 13 amino acids. For the CDR3, the DNA is TGTGCCAGCAGCTTGGACACTCTAGGACCCCTCCACTTT. The encoded protein is CASSLDTLGPLHF.

The chain has TRBV10-3 and TRBJ1-1; D is uncertain. The CDR3 is 12 amino acids. Trimming shortened V by 0 bases and J by 10 bases, and 9 bases separated the two germline ends. Germline V gives CDR1 ENHRY, CDR2 SYGVKD. CDR3 amino acids: CAISESALGAFF. The CDR3 DNA reads as TGTGCCATCAGTGAGTCGGCTCTGGGAGCTTTCTTT.

The chain has TRBV7-2 and TRBJ2-7; perhaps D is TRBD1 or TRBD2 (6 bases each). The germline CDR1 and CDR2 sequences are SGHTA and FQGNSA. Deletions cut 7 bases from V and 5 bases from J, with 21 bases between. This CDR3 has 15 amino acids. The CDR3 DNA is TGTGCCAGCACCCAAGGGGGGTGGAGGGGCGACGAGCAGTACTTC. This codes for CASTQGGWRGDEQYF.

The V and J genes are TRBV5-8 and TRBJ2-1, with 9 bases identical to TRBD2. CDR3 size: 16 residues. With V trimmed by 0 bases and J by 6 bases, 7 bases remained unmatched. CDR1 is SGHTS and CDR2 is YDEGEE in the germline V gene. The CDR3 DNA sequence: TGTGCCAGCAGCTTGGTTTTAGGTAGCGGGAGCAATGAGCAGTTCTTC. Protein sequence: CASSLVLGSGSNEQFF.

The rearrangement joins TRBV19 to TRBJ2-7; D is possibly TRBD1 or TRBD2 (5 bases each). The CDR3 sequence is 16 residues long. V lost 6 bases to trimming and J lost 2 bases, with 20 bases between them. Germline-derived CDR1 and CDR2 are LNHDA and SQIVND (reference sequence). CDR3 sequence (DNA): TGTGCCAGTAGAGAGCGTTCGGGACCGTCAGCCTACGAGCAGTACTTC. Its protein product is CASRERSGPSAYEQYF.

This rearrangement joins TRBV28 to TRBJ1-4; D is possibly TRBD1 (5 bases). The CDR3 extends over 12 amino acids. Germline lookup yields CDR1 MDHEN and CDR2 SYDVKM. The germline V and J ends were trimmed by 8 bases and 7 bases, with 11 bases remaining between them. In DNA, the CDR3 is TGTGCCAGCGTGGGGGGGATTGAAAAACTGTTTTTT. Protein sequence: CASVGGIEKLFF.

The rearrangement joins TRBV9 to TRBJ2-1; a possible D gene is TRBD1 (6 bases). CDR1 and CDR2 from the germline V gene are SGDLS and YYNGEE. Trimming removed 4 bases from V and 6 bases from J, with 17 bases in between. The CDR3 runs to 15 residues. CDR3 in DNA: TGTGCCAGCAGCCCGCGCCAGGGGCTGAGCAATGAGCAGTTCTTC. Amino acid sequence: CASSPRQGLSNEQFF.

The V gene is TRBV10-3, the J gene TRBJ2-2; D unclear. Germline CDR1 reads ENHRY; CDR2 reads SYGVKD. The CDR3 is made up of 14 amino acids. V was cut by 0 bases and J by 5 bases, with 7 bases left in between. The CDR3 sequence: CAISESGETGELFF. Written as DNA, the CDR3 is TGTGCCATCAGTGAGTCCGGTGAAACCGGGGAGCTGTTTTTT.

On this clone: Other DNA sequences in the sample encode the same CDR3. CDR3 sequence (DNA): TGTGCCAGTAGCCCTGCCGGGAACTATGGCTACACCTTC. It yields the protein CASSPAGNYGYTF. This chain links TRBV19 with TRBJ1-2; the D is unclear. The CDR3 extends over 13 amino acids. Germline V gives CDR1 LNHDA, CDR2 SQIVND (reference sequence). V shed 6 bases and J shed 2 bases, with 10 bases lying between them.

This clone has just one count. The V call is TRBV6-1, the J call TRBJ1-1; D might be TRBD1 (5 bases). V was clipped by 1 base and J by 0 bases, with 24 bases between them. Germline CDR1 and CDR2: MNHNS and SASEGT. The CDR3 is made up of 20 amino acids. CDR3 sequence reads: CASSEVTGWGRTKMNTEAFF. CDR3 in DNA: TGTGCCAGCAGTGAAGTGACTGGATGGGGGAGAACTAAAATGAACACTGAAGCTTTCTTT.

Regarding this clone: This sample also contains other DNA sequences that code for the same CDR3. The J gene is TRBJ2-7, the V gene TRBV19; the D gene is possibly TRBD2 (6 bases). Germline V lookup: CDR1 LNHDA, CDR2 SQIVND (reference sequence). The CDR3 runs 13 residues. The germline V and J ends were trimmed by 1 base and 2 bases, with 6 bases remaining between them. CDR3 residues: CASSIGGAYEQYF. DNA for the CDR3: TGTGCCAGTAGTATAGGGGGGGCCTACGAGCAGTACTTC.

The rearrangement links TRBV6-4 to TRBJ2-3; 8 bases are shared with TRBD2. This CDR3 comprises 14 residues. V trimming: 4 bases; J trimming: 4 bases; junction bases outside the gene matches: 4. Germline CDR1 MRHNA, CDR2 SNTAGT. As DNA, the CDR3 is TGTGCCAGCAGTGGAGCGGGGGAAGCAGATACGCAGTATTTT. Translating it yields CASSGAGEADTQYF.

The chain links TRBV4-1 to TRBJ2-7; D is possibly TRBD1 (5 bases). Germline lookup yields CDR1 MGHRA and CDR2 YSYEKL. V lost 1 base and J lost 9, with 10 bases in between. The CDR3 is 12 residues long. The CDR3 loop reads CASSQAGIVQYF. The CDR3 DNA reads TGCGCCAGCAGCCAAGCAGGGATCGTGCAGTACTTC.

The V call is TRBV5-1, the J call TRBJ2-5; 9 bases map to TRBD2. The trim removed 2 bases at V and 5 bases at J, leaving 10 bases unmatched. Germline CDR1 is SGHRS and CDR2 is YFSETQ. This CDR3 has 16 amino acids. CDR3 DNA sequence: TGCGCCAGCAGCTTCGGAGCTAGCGGGGTAGGGGAGACCCAGTACTTC. Translating gives CASSFGASGVGETQYF.

This rearrangement joins TRBV6-8 to TRBJ2-5; 11 bases align to TRBD2. Trimming cost V 4 bases and J 1 base; bases outside gene matches: 5. This CDR3 is 16 amino acids long. CDR1 and CDR2 (germline): MNHGY, SAAAGT. The chain's CDR3 is CASSWELAGAQETQYF. The CDR3 nucleotides are TGTGCCAGCAGTTGGGAACTAGCGGGAGCCCAAGAGACCCAGTACTTC.

V and J are TRBV28 and TRBJ1-4, with D perhaps matching TRBD1 (6 bases). Trimming shortened V by 5 bases and J by 5 bases, and 12 bases separated the two germline ends. The V gene's germline CDR1 is MDHEN and CDR2 SYDVKM. CDR3 length: 14 residues. DNA of the CDR3: TGTGCCAGCAGTAGGGGGACCGAGAATGAAAAACTGTTTTTT. As protein: CASSRGTENEKLFF.

The rearrangement joins TRBV4-1 to TRBJ1-4, with TRBD1 as a possible D gene (6 bases). Trimming removed 1 base from V and 4 bases from J, with 16 bases in between. This CDR3 has 17 amino acids. Germline lookup yields CDR1 MGHRA and CDR2 YSYEKL. The CDR3 coding sequence is TGCGCCAGCAGCCAAGCTGGATCCGGACAGTTTAATGAAAAACTGTTTTTT. It specifies CASSQAGSGQFNEKLFF.

V and J are TRBV5-1 and TRBJ2-5; TRBD2 matches at 7 bases. This CDR3 is built from 15 residues. Looked up from germline, CDR1 is SGHRS and CDR2 is YFSETQ. V lost 0 bases, J lost 4 bases, and 6 bases stayed unmatched. CDR3 sequence: CASSLGGRGSETQYF. The CDR3 DNA follows: TGCGCCAGCAGCTTGGGCGGGAGAGGGTCAGAGACCCAGTACTTC.

The V and J genes are TRBV29-1 and TRBJ1-3; D gene unclear. From germline, CDR1 is SQVTM and CDR2 ANQGSEA. This CDR3 is 11 amino acids long. The V end lost 7 bases, the J end lost 0 bases, and 4 bases lay between the germline ends. The CDR3 loop reads CSANSGNTIYF. The CDR3 DNA reads TGCAGCGCCAACTCTGGAAACACCATATATTTT.

The chain recombines TRBV19 with TRBJ2-2, with D possibly called TRBD1 or TRBD2 (5 bases each). The germline gives CDR1 LNHDA, CDR2 SQIVND (reference sequence). The V and J ends lost 8 bases and 5 bases respectively, with 15 bases between them. The CDR3 runs to 14 residues. CDR3 amino acids: CASLPGPLTGELFF. The CDR3 DNA follows: TGTGCCAGTTTACCGGGACCCTTGACCGGGGAGCTGTTTTTT.

This chain connects TRBV11-2 to TRBJ1-4, with unresolved D. V lost 3 bases to trimming and J lost 3 bases, with 11 bases between them. The CDR3 totals 15 residues. Germline-derived CDR1 and CDR2 are SGHAT and FQNNGV. CDR3 DNA: TGTGCCAGCAGCTTCACGGGCAGTCCTAATGAAAAACTGTTTTTT. Residues: CASSFTGSPNEKLFF.

The V and J genes are TRBV5-8 and TRBJ2-7; a weak D match, TRBD2 (6 bases). The CDR3 has 16 residues. CDR1 SGHTS and CDR2 YDEGEE come from the germline V gene. Trimming stripped 3 bases from V and 1 base from J, with 17 bases between. The DNA of the CDR3 is TGTGCCAGCAGCTGGGTAGCGGAAGGACCTTCCTACGAGCAGTACTTC. It yields the protein CASSWVAEGPSYEQYF.

V is TRBV4-1 and J is TRBJ1-2, with 11 nucleotides matching TRBD1. There are 17 residues in the CDR3. Germline values: CDR1 MGHRA, CDR2 YSYEKL. The ends lost 3 bases at V and 4 bases at J; junction bases unmatched: 10. The CDR3 coding sequence is TGCGCCAGCAGCCAGCGGACTGGACAGGGGGCGATCTATGGCTACACCTTC. Its translation is CASSQRTGQGAIYGYTF.

V and J are TRBV4-1 and TRBJ2-6, with D possibly matching TRBD1 (6 bases). This CDR3 contains 16 residues. V was shortened by 0 bases and J by 2 bases, with 8 bases between the two germline ends. The germline V gene has CDR1 MGHRA and CDR2 YSYEKL. In nucleotides, the CDR3 is TGCGCCAGCAGCCAAGATACAGGGACTGGGGCCAACGTCCTGACTTTC. This gives the protein CASSQDTGTGANVLTF.

This clone was seen ten or more times. This chain links TRBV4-3 with TRBJ1-5; no reliable D call. In germline, CDR1 is LGHNA, CDR2 YSLEER. The V and J ends lost 0 bases and 6 bases respectively, with 6 bases between them. This CDR3 is built from 13 residues. The CDR3 nucleotides read TGCGCCAGCAGCCAAGATCGGATTCAGCCCCAGCATTTT. This codes for CASSQDRIQPQHF.

The chain employs TRBV29-1 and TRBJ1-5; D is unresolved. CDR1 SQVTM and CDR2 ANQGSEA come from the germline V gene. The CDR3 has 15 residues. V was shortened by 4 bases and J by 5 bases, with 18 bases between the two germline ends. CDR3: CSVVPFFPVDQPQHF. The CDR3 region has the DNA TGCAGCGTTGTCCCTTTCTTCCCTGTTGATCAGCCCCAGCATTTT.

Here the CDR3 reads CASSPGEGAGEQYF. CDR3 DNA sequence: TGTGCCAGCAGCCCGGGGGAGGGGGCGGGCGAGCAGTACTTC. V gene TRBV7-9 combines with J gene TRBJ2-7; either TRBD1 or TRBD2 may supply D (7 bases each). CDR1 and CDR2 from the germline V gene are SEHNR and FQNEAQ (reference sequence). V dropped 5 bases and J dropped 6 bases, with 17 bases sitting between them. The CDR3 runs to 14 residues.

This clone was recorded only once. The rearrangement joins TRBV5-1 to TRBJ2-7; D is unclear. The ends were cut back, 4 bases at V and 0 bases at J, with 11 bases in the middle. The CDR3 runs to 14 residues. CDR1 and CDR2 from the germline V gene are SGHRS and YFSETQ. CDR3 nucleotide sequence: TGCGCCAGCAGCCCCCCAACCGCCTCCTACGAGCAGTACTTC. It encodes CASSPPTASYEQYF.